These 5 T cell receptor beta chains came from one sample sequenced in a study of cytomegalovirus exposure and HLA in healthy donors. Use of 60 Vbeta and 13 Jbeta primers characterized the PCR. Using immunoSEQ multiplex PCR, the repertoire was profiled, and TCRdb retains in-frame clones only, with some absent. The table records 140,000 to 150,000 clones, around 73% of them present only once. Sequenced: PBMCs. The receptors originated from a woman aged 18-29 years in good health and CMV-seronegative.

This clone was seen once. The chain employs TRBV10-2 and TRBJ1-3; D gene uncertain. Germline-derived CDR1 and CDR2 are WSHSY and SAAADI. There are 17 residues in the CDR3. Between the trimmed V and J ends, which lost 3 bases and 3 bases, there was a span of 18 bases. The CDR3 region has the DNA TGCGCCAGCAGTGATGGCAGGCTCCGAGCCTATGGAAACACCATATATTTT. Protein: CASSDGRLRAYGNTIYF.

This clone appeared a few times. The chain combines TRBV28 with TRBJ1-1; the D gene is possibly TRBD1 (6 bases). Germline CDR1 and CDR2: MDHEN and SYDVKM. Trimming left V 5 bases short and J 0 bases short, with 16 bases between. This CDR3 is built from 16 residues. The CDR3 sequence: CASSQRGYNMNTEAFF. DNA for the CDR3: TGTGCCAGCAGTCAAAGGGGGTACAACATGAACACTGAAGCTTTCTTT.

The chain has TRBV5-1 and TRBJ2-7; 7 positions agree with TRBD1. The J segment lost 2 bases and the V segment lost 2 bases, leaving 4 bases of the junction unmatched. In germline, CDR1 is SGHRS, CDR2 YFSETQ. The CDR3 consists of 14 residues. The CDR3 DNA follows: TGCGCCAGCAGCTTACAGGGGAAAACCTACGAGCAGTACTTC. Translation gives CASSLQGKTYEQYF.

This clone appeared once. The chain combines TRBV11-2 with TRBJ1-5; D may be TRBD1 (6 bases). Germline V gene data show CDR1 as SGHAT and CDR2 as FQNNGV. The length of the CDR3 is 13 residues. The ends were cut back, 4 bases at V and 6 bases at J, with 10 bases in the middle. CDR3 nucleotides: TGTGCCAGCAGCTCCTCAGGGGTTCAGCCCCAGCATTTT. Amino acid sequence: CASSSSGVQPQHF.

This sequence joins TRBV5-1 and TRBJ1-4, with D unresolved. CDR1 and CDR2 from the germline V gene are SGHRS and YFSETQ. The V and J ends lost 4 bases and 1 base respectively, with 8 bases between them. This CDR3 is built from 14 residues. Written as DNA, the CDR3 is TGCGCCAGCAGCCTCGAGGGAACTAATGAAAAACTGTTTTTT. This sequence encodes CASSLEGTNEKLFF.